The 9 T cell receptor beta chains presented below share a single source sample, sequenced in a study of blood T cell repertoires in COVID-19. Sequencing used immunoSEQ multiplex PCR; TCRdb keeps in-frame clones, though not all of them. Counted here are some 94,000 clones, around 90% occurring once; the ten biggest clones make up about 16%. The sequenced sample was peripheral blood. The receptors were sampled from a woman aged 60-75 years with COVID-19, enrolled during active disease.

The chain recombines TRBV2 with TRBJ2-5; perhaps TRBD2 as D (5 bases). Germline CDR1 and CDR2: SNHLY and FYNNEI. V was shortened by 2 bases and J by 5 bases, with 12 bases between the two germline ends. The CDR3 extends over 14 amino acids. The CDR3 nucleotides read TGTGCCAGCAGTGAAATGATCTCGGGGGAGACCCAGTACTTC. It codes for CASSEMISGETQYF.

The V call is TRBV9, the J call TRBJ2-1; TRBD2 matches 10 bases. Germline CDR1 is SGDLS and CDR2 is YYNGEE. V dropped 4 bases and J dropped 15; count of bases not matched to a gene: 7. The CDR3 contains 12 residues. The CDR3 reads CASSLSGGAPFF. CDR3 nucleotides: TGTGCCAGCAGCCTCAGCGGGGGGGCCCCGTTCTTC.

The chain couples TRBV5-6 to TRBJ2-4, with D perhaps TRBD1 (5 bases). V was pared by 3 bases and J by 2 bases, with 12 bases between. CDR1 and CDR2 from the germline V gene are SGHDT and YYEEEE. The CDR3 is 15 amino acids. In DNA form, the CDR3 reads TGTGCCAGCAGCTCATACAGGAATACCAAAAACATTCAGTACTTC. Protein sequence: CASSSYRNTKNIQYF. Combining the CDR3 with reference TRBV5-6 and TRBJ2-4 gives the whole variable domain DAGVTQSPTHLIKTRGQQVTLRCSPKSGHDTVSWYQQALGQGPQFIFQYYEEEERQRGNFPDRFSGHQFPNYSSELNVNALLLGDSALYLCASSSYRNTKNIQYFGAGTRLSVL.

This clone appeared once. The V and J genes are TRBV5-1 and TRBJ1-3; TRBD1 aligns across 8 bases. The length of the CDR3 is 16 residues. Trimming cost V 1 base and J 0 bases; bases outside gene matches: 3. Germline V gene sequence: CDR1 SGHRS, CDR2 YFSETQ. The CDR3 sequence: CASSLYRGSSGNTIYF. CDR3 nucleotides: TGCGCCAGCAGCTTGTACAGGGGGAGCTCTGGAAACACCATATATTTT.

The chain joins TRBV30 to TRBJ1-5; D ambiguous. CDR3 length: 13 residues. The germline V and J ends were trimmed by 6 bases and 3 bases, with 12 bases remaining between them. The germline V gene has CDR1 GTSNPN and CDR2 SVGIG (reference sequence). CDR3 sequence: CACRPGDNQPQHF. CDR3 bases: TGTGCCTGTCGCCCCGGGGACAATCAGCCCCAGCATTTT.

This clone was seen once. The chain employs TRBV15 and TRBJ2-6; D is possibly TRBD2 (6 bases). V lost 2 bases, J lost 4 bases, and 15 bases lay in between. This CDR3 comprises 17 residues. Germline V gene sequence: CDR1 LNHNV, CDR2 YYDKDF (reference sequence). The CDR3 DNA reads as TGTGCCACCAGCAGATTTCGGGGGACGGGCGGGGCCAACGTCCTGACTTTC. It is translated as CATSRFRGTGGANVLTF.

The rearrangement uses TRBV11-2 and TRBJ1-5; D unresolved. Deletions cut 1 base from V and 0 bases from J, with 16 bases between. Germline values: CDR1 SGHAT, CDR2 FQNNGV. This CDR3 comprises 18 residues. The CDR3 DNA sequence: TGTGCCAGCAGCTTAGGATGGGAGGGTCGAAATAGCAATCAGCCCCAGCATTTT. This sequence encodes CASSLGWEGRNSNQPQHF.

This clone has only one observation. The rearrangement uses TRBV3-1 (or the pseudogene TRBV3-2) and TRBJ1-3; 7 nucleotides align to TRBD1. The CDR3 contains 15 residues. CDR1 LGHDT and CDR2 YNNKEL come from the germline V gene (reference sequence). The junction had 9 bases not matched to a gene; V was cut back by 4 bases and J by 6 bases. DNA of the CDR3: TGTGCCAGCAGCCTCCCCCAGGGGGTCGTAAACACCATATATTTT. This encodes CASSLPQGVVNTIYF.

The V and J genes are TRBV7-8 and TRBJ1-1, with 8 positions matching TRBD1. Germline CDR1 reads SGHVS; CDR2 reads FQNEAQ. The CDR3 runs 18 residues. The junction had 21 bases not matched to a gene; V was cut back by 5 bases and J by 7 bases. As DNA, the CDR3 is TGTGCCAGCAGCCCAATAGGCCACCCCGGGACAGGTGTCGGTGAAGCTTTCTTT. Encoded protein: CASSPIGHPGTGVGEAFF.